One and the same sample provided the 30 T cell receptor beta chains below, sequenced in a study of blood T cell repertoires in COVID-19. Produced via immunoSEQ multiplex PCR; TCRdb's table is partial and in-frame only. This sample carries 150,000 to 200,000 clones, roughly 82% of them seen once, and the ten largest clones take 8.4%. Material: peripheral blood. Receptor source: a woman in her 70s with acute or convalescent COVID-19.

The chain links TRBV6-5 to TRBJ1-1, with D unresolved. Trimming stripped 2 bases from V and 1 base from J, with 11 bases between. This CDR3 has 15 residues. CDR1 is MNHEY and CDR2 is SVGAGI in the germline V gene. CDR3: CASSYHEGGNTEAFF. The DNA of the CDR3 is TGTGCCAGCAGTTACCACGAGGGAGGGAACACTGAAGCTTTCTTT.

The V gene is TRBV28, the J gene TRBJ2-7; 8 bases map to TRBD1. From germline, CDR1 is MDHEN and CDR2 SYDVKM. This CDR3 spans 14 amino acids. Trimming took 6 bases from V and 6 from J; bases not matched to a gene: 10. Here the CDR3 reads CASRPQGAWAEQYF. DNA of the CDR3: TGTGCCAGCAGACCGCAGGGGGCTTGGGCCGAGCAGTACTTC.

This clone was counted a single time. The chain couples TRBV7-2 to TRBJ2-1; a possible D gene is TRBD1 (6 bases). The ends were cut back, 0 bases at V and 4 bases at J, with 13 bases in the middle. The CDR3 is made up of 16 amino acids. Germline V CDR1 and CDR2: SGHTA, FQGNSA. The CDR3 loop reads CASSLAIGQSYNEQFF. CDR3 in DNA: TGTGCCAGCAGCTTAGCGATCGGACAGTCATACAATGAGCAGTTCTTC.

V usage is TRBV28 and J usage is TRBJ1-4; the D gene is possibly TRBD1 (5 bases). V was shortened by 4 bases and J by 0 bases, with 9 bases between the two germline ends. Per the germline V gene, CDR1 is MDHEN and CDR2 is SYDVKM. This CDR3 is built from 15 residues. The chain's CDR3 is CASSSGLSTNEKLFF. Written as DNA, the CDR3 is TGTGCCAGCAGTTCAGGGCTCTCAACTAATGAAAAACTGTTTTTT.

The CDR3 sequence is CASSLVGALEDGEKLFF. CDR3 DNA sequence: TGTGCCAGCAGCTTGGTGGGGGCACTCGAGGATGGGGAAAAACTGTTTTTT. The rearrangement links TRBV5-6 to TRBJ1-4; D perhaps matches TRBD1 (6 bases). V was trimmed by 0 bases and J by 8 bases, leaving 20 bases between them. This CDR3 is 17 amino acids long. Germline V gene lookup returns CDR1 SGHDT and CDR2 YYEEEE.

The chain joins TRBV4-2 to TRBJ1-1, with TRBD1 matching over 8 bases. The ends lost 1 base at V and 1 base at J; junction bases unmatched: 20. The CDR3 has 21 amino acids. Germline CDR1 LGHNA, CDR2 YNFKEQ. The CDR3 is CASSQAPRQGKIVHGNTEAFF. DNA of the CDR3: TGTGCCAGCAGCCAAGCGCCGCGACAGGGGAAGATCGTTCATGGGAACACTGAAGCTTTCTTT.

Concerning this clone itself: Other nucleotide sequences in the sample specify the same CDR3. V is TRBV12-3 or TRBV12-4 and J is TRBJ1-5; weak D call: TRBD1 (6 bases). CDR3 length equals 13 residues. The germline V and J ends were trimmed by 6 bases and 4 bases, with 10 bases remaining between them. CDR3: CASSLDRNQPQHF. CDR3 coding DNA: TGTGCCAGCAGCTTGGACAGAAATCAGCCCCAGCATTTT.

The rearrangement uses TRBV3-1 (or the pseudogene TRBV3-2) and TRBJ1-6; D might be TRBD1 (5 bases). V dropped 0 bases and J dropped 8 bases, with 14 bases sitting between them. The CDR3 consists of 16 residues. The V gene's germline CDR1 is LGHDT and CDR2 YNNKEL (reference sequence). This chain's CDR3 is CASSQDPPGAYSPLHF. The CDR3 DNA reads TGTGCCAGCAGCCAAGATCCCCCTGGGGCTTATTCACCCCTCCACTTT.

The chain joins TRBV20-1 to TRBJ1-2; the match to TRBD1 covers 8 bases. The germline gives CDR1 DFQATT, CDR2 SNEGSKA (reference sequence). This CDR3 has 11 residues. Trimming at V came to 7 bases and at J to 8 bases, leaving 6 bases not matched to a gene. DNA of the CDR3: TGCAGTGGGATACAGGGGGGCGGCTACACCTTC. It is translated as CSGIQGGGYTF.

The chain uses TRBV5-6 and TRBJ2-6; no definite D call. CDR3 length equals 14 residues. The germline V and J ends were trimmed by 3 bases and 0 bases, with 4 bases remaining between them. Germline CDR1 reads SGHDT; CDR2 reads YYEEEE. The CDR3 DNA is TGTGCCAGCAGCTATATCTCTGGGGCCAACGTCCTGACTTTC. Residues: CASSYISGANVLTF.

V is TRBV5-6 and J is TRBJ1-6; 8 nucleotides agree with TRBD1. J gave up 8 bases and V 5 bases, and 15 bases lay outside the gene matches. From germline, CDR1 is SGHDT and CDR2 YYEEEE. This CDR3 is 17 amino acids long. This CDR3 reads CASSYLRTGPRDSPLHF. CDR3 DNA: TGTGCCAGCAGTTATCTCCGGACAGGGCCAAGGGATTCACCCCTCCACTTT.

The rearrangement uses TRBV7-9 and TRBJ1-2, with a possible D match to TRBD1 (5 bases). Trimming pared 3 bases from V and 1 base from J, leaving 9 bases between. This CDR3 has 14 residues. Germline-derived CDR1 and CDR2 are SEHNR and FQNEAQ (reference sequence). The CDR3, as DNA: TGTGCCAGCAGCTTGGCCAGGGATAACTATGGCTACACCTTC. This gives the protein CASSLARDNYGYTF.

The CDR3 sequence: CASITVRGAFF. The CDR3 DNA reads TGTGCCAGCATTACGGTCAGGGGAGCTTTCTTT. The chain combines TRBV28 with TRBJ1-1; a possible D gene is TRBD1 (6 bases). Trimming removed 7 bases at V and 10 bases at J, with 13 bases between. This CDR3 has 11 amino acids. CDR1 and CDR2 (germline): MDHEN, SYDVKM.

The genes are TRBV27 and TRBJ1-4; 8 positions agree with TRBD1. J was trimmed by 7 bases and V by 6 bases; bases with no gene match: 4. Germline V CDR1 and CDR2: MNHEY, SMNVEV (reference sequence). CDR3 length equals 13 residues. The DNA for the CDR3 is TGTGCCAGCAGACAGGGACAGGCTGAAAAACTGTTTTTT. Translation: CASRQGQAEKLFF.

This rearrangement joins TRBV6-5 to TRBJ1-2, with D unclear. V lost 2 bases and J 4 bases, leaving 8 bases between the germline ends. Germline V gives CDR1 MNHEY, CDR2 SVGAGI. This CDR3 spans 13 amino acids. This CDR3 reads CASSYERGYGYTF. The CDR3, as DNA: TGTGCCAGCAGTTACGAGCGGGGCTATGGCTACACCTTC.

The count of this clone is one. The V gene is TRBV7-2, the J gene TRBJ2-7, with TRBD1 matching over 7 bases. CDR1 and CDR2 from the germline V gene are SGHTA and FQGNSA. The CDR3 covers 16 residues. J was trimmed by 4 bases and V by 1 base; bases with no gene match: 10. The CDR3 sequence: CASSLDTGAKWYEQYF. DNA of the CDR3: TGTGCCAGCAGCTTAGATACAGGGGCGAAGTGGTACGAGCAGTACTTC. Together with reference TRBV7-2 and TRBJ2-7, the CDR3 gives the full variable domain: GAGVSQSPSNKVTEKGKDVELRCDPISGHTALYWYRQSLGQGLEFLIYFQGNSAPDKSGLPSDRFSAERTGGSVSTLTIQRTQQEDSAVYLCASSLDTGAKWYEQYFGPGTRLTVT.

Remarks on this clone: The same CDR3 can be traced to other DNA sequences in this sample. The rearrangement uses TRBV5-1 and TRBJ1-1; a weak D match, TRBD1 (5 bases). Trimming left V 0 bases short and J 3 bases short, with 6 bases between. The V gene's germline CDR1 is SGHRS and CDR2 YFSETQ. This CDR3 has 13 amino acids. This CDR3 is CASSLARDTEAFF. The CDR3 coding sequence is TGCGCCAGCAGCTTGGCCAGGGACACTGAAGCTTTCTTT.

This clone showed up just once. The chain joins TRBV6-2 or TRBV6-3 to TRBJ2-7; no clear D. Trimming removed 0 bases from V and 5 bases from J, with 11 bases in between. The germline gives CDR1 MNHEY, CDR2 SVGEGT. CDR3 size: 14 residues. The CDR3 nucleotides read TGTGCCAGCAGTTACTCGTTAAATAGCCACGAGCAGTACTTC. Translation gives CASSYSLNSHEQYF.

CDR3 sequence (DNA): TGTGCCAGCAGTTACTCGAGAGGGGGAAGGTCTCAGCCCCAGCATTTT. Its translation is CASSYSRGGRSQPQHF. The chain combines TRBV6-2 or TRBV6-3 with TRBJ1-5, with D tentatively TRBD1 (6 bases). The CDR3 totals 16 residues. The germline CDR1 and CDR2 sequences are MNHEY and SVGEGT. V lost 0 bases and J lost 6, with 15 bases in between.

The rearrangement joins TRBV27 to TRBJ2-2; TRBD2 matches 8 bases. CDR1 is MNHEY, CDR2 SMNVEV, per germline (reference sequence). J was trimmed by 4 bases and V by 4 bases; bases with no gene match: 5. The CDR3 length is 15 residues. Here the CDR3 reads CASSSSLAVTGELFF. The DNA of the CDR3 is TGTGCCAGCAGTTCATCACTAGCGGTCACCGGGGAGCTGTTTTTT.

The chain recombines TRBV28 with TRBJ2-3; 10 nucleotides align to TRBD2. J lost 1 base, V lost 3 bases, and 4 bases had no gene match. In germline, CDR1 is MDHEN, CDR2 SYDVKM. The CDR3 is 16 amino acids. CDR3 bases: TGTGCCAGCAGTTTCACAACTAGCGGGGGCACAGATACGCAGTATTTT. Amino acid sequence: CASSFTTSGGTDTQYF. Complete variable domain (other parts from reference TRBV28 and TRBJ2-3): DVKVTQSSRYLVKRTGEKVFLECVQDMDHENMFWYRQDPGLGLRLIYFSYDVKMKEKGDIPEGYSVSREKKERFSLILESASTNQTSMYLCASSFTTSGGTDTQYFGPGTRLTVL.

This chain uses TRBV18 with TRBJ2-1, with 8 bases identical to TRBD2. Trimming at V came to 5 bases and at J to 6 bases, leaving 9 bases not matched to a gene. The CDR3 covers 15 residues. From germline, CDR1 is KGHSH and CDR2 LQKENI. The CDR3 region is CASSAGTRGSNEQFF. As DNA, the CDR3 is TGTGCCAGCTCAGCCGGGACTAGAGGGTCCAATGAGCAGTTCTTC.

This rearrangement joins TRBV2 to TRBJ1-1; 8 nucleotides align to TRBD1. CDR3 length: 14 residues. Per germline, CDR1 SNHLY and CDR2 FYNNEI. Trimming took 4 bases from V and 11 from J; bases not matched to a gene: 12. The CDR3 protein is CASSGETGTGGAFF. CDR3 nucleotides: TGTGCCAGCAGTGGGGAAACCGGGACAGGAGGTGCTTTCTTT.

This chain links TRBV28 with TRBJ2-2; D not certain. This CDR3 contains 13 residues. Per germline, CDR1 MDHEN and CDR2 SYDVKM. Trimming took 5 bases from V and 5 from J, leaving 9 bases between them. The CDR3 loop reads CASSAAGTGELFF. DNA of the CDR3: TGTGCCAGCAGTGCGGCCGGGACCGGGGAGCTGTTTTTT.

This chain links TRBV7-2 with TRBJ2-7; 7 bases fit TRBD1. Germline CDR1 SGHTA, CDR2 FQGNSA. V shed 7 bases, J shed 5 bases, and the junction held 14 bases outside the gene matches. This CDR3 is built from 15 residues. The CDR3 here is CASNHRTGFPNEQYF. In DNA, the CDR3 is TGTGCCAGCAACCACCGGACAGGTTTCCCCAACGAGCAGTACTTC.

V and J are TRBV28 and TRBJ1-2; tentatively, D is TRBD1 (6 bases). The V and J ends lost 6 bases and 4 bases respectively, with 15 bases between them. The germline gives CDR1 MDHEN, CDR2 SYDVKM. This CDR3 contains 14 residues. This CDR3 is CASRQQDRSYGYTF. The CDR3 coding sequence is TGTGCCAGCAGACAACAAGACAGGTCCTATGGCTACACCTTC.

This chain uses TRBV19 with TRBJ2-5; 8 bases align to TRBD2. CDR3 length: 13 residues. V shed 2 bases and J 8 bases; nucleotides not matched to a gene: 4. CDR1 and CDR2 (germline): LNHDA, SQIVND (reference sequence). The CDR3 nucleotides read TGTGCCAGTAGTATAAAACGGGAGGGAACCCAGTACTTC. The encoded protein is CASSIKREGTQYF.

This clone was counted a few times. The chain combines TRBV29-1 with TRBJ1-2, with 11 positions matching TRBD1. The CDR3 sequence is 13 residues long. The J segment lost 9 bases and the V segment lost 0 bases, leaving 3 bases of the junction unmatched. Germline assignment: CDR1 SQVTM and CDR2 ANQGSEA. The CDR3 is CSVEDRDRGSYTF. The CDR3 nucleotides are TGCAGCGTTGAAGACCGGGACAGGGGGAGCTACACCTTC.

The V gene is TRBV6-4, the J gene TRBJ1-2; D uncertain. CDR3 length equals 14 residues. Trimming cost V 4 bases and J 6 bases, with 15 bases left between them. Germline CDR1 and CDR2: MRHNA and SNTAGT. DNA of the CDR3: TGTGCCAGCAGTGCGGAGACCGGGGTTAATGGCTACACCTTC. Its protein is CASSAETGVNGYTF.

V gene TRBV30 combines with J gene TRBJ1-2; 12 nucleotides match TRBD1. The CDR3 covers 13 residues. Germline CDR1 GTSNPN, CDR2 SVGIG (reference sequence). V was clipped by 5 bases and J by 5 bases; unmatched bases: 3. The CDR3 DNA is TGTGCCTGGGGGACAGGGGGCGGATATGGCTACACCTTC. This codes for CAWGTGGGYGYTF.